These T cell receptor beta chains were read from a single sample in a study of T cell responses to AZD1222 COVID-19 vaccine. Profiling relied on immunoSEQ multiplex PCR, and the TCRdb table lists in-frame clones only, not all of them. The sample includes about 140,000 clones, 85% to 95% of them seen just once. This specimen consisted of peripheral blood, obtained on day 0 of MenACWY control vaccination. All receptors derive from an adult in good health. Both conserved end residues are part of each CDR3. A D gene is named only where the DNA matches it firmly. Part of the rows lack a size; the others show once, few, many or a class for expanded clones.

d_call | clone_size | cdr3_length | j_call | v_call | cdr3_nt | cdr3_aa
TRBD2 | . | 14 | TRBJ2-1 | TRBV29-1 | TGCAGCGTTGCCACTAGCGGGGCTTACAATGAGCAGTTCTTC | CSVATSGAYNEQFF
TRBD1 | . | 15 | TRBJ1-1 | TRBV4-1 | TGCGCCAGCAGCCAAGTTGGGACAGGGTCCGCTGAAGCTTTCTTT | CASSQVGTGSAEAFF
. | . | 15 | TRBJ1-2 | TRBV19 | TGTGCCAGTAGTACCTCCTCATCGGCGAGGTATGGCTACACCTTC | CASSTSSSARYGYTF
. | once | 15 | TRBJ1-2 | TRBV10-2 | TGCGCCAGCAGTGAGTCCGGCAGGGCGGACTATGGCTACACCTTC | CASSESGRADYGYTF
. | . | 14 | TRBJ1-1 | TRBV19 | TGTGCCAGTAGTATAAACTGGGTAAACACTGAAGCTTTCTTT | CASSINWVNTEAFF
. | . | 13 | TRBJ2-7 | TRBV14 | TGTGCCAGCAGCCAAGGAGGTATCTACGAGCAGTACTTC | CASSQGGIYEQYF
. | few | 13 | TRBJ1-1 | TRBV27 | TGTGCCAGCAGATTTCAAGGGAGCACTGAAGCTTTCTTT | CASRFQGSTEAFF
. | . | 16 | TRBJ1-1 | TRBV7-7 | TGTGCCAGCAGCTTAGCGAGGGTATGGCTGAACACTGAAGCTTTCTTT | CASSLARVWLNTEAFF
. | . | 17 | TRBJ2-6 | TRBV4-3 | TGCGCCAGCAGCCAAGATGGGAGGGGGGCTGGGGCCAACGTCCTGACTTTC | CASSQDGRGAGANVLTF
. | once | 13 | TRBJ2-7 | TRBV27 | TGTGCCAGCAGTCATGGCTCTGGATACGAGCAGTACTTC | CASSHGSGYEQYF
TRBD1 | . | 14 | TRBJ2-7 | TRBV27 | TGTGCCAGCAGTACCCGGACAGGGAGCTACGAGCAGTACTTC | CASSTRTGSYEQYF
. | . | 10 | TRBJ1-1 | TRBV20-1 | TGCAGTGCTGTGGGTAATGAAGCTTTCTTT | CSAVGNEAFF
. | . | 13 | TRBJ1-1 | TRBV6-5 | TGTGCCAGCAGTCTATGGGGTAACACTGAAGCTTTCTTT | CASSLWGNTEAFF
. | . | 12 | TRBJ2-1 | TRBV11-2 | TGTGCCAGCAGCTTTCAATACAATGAGCAGTTCTTC | CASSFQYNEQFF
TRBD1 | . | 14 | TRBJ2-1 | TRBV2 | TGTGCCAGCAGTGAAGGGACAGGGCGAAATGAGCAGTTCTTC | CASSEGTGRNEQFF
. | . | 14 | TRBJ2-1 | TRBV5-8 | TGTGCCAGCAGCCCAACCATGGGTGGGAATGAGCAGTTCTTC | CASSPTMGGNEQFF
. | . | 13 | TRBJ1-2 | TRBV7-6 | TGTGCCAGCAGCTTAAATGCGGGCTATGGCTACACCTTC | CASSLNAGYGYTF
. | . | 16 | TRBJ1-1 | TRBV5-1 | TGCGCCAGCAGCATGGCCTCGGGAGGGACGAACACTGAAGCTTTCTTT | CASSMASGGTNTEAFF
. | . | 15 | TRBJ1-1 | TRBV6-2/TRBV6-3 | TGTGCCAGCAGTTACACCTCTCCGGGCCGCTCGGAAGCTTTCTTT | CASSYTSPGRSEAFF
. | . | 16 | TRBJ1-2 | TRBV19 | TGTGCCAGTAGTTCAGGTTACAGGGTAGAGAGCTATGGCTACACCTTC | CASSSGYRVESYGYTF
. | . | 14 | TRBJ1-1 | TRBV6-5 | TGTGCCAGCAGTTACTCGGAGTTCGGCACTGAAGCTTTCTTT | CASSYSEFGTEAFF
. | . | 18 | TRBJ2-6 | TRBV6-2/TRBV6-3 | TGTGCCAGCAGCCCGCTCGTCAGGCTTAGGCCTGGGGCCAACGTCCTGACTTTC | CASSPLVRLRPGANVLTF
. | . | 12 | TRBJ1-1 | TRBV28 | TGTGCCAGCAGTCTCCACGGGTTTGGGGCTTTCTTT | CASSLHGFGAFF
. | once | 12 | TRBJ2-1 | TRBV12-3/TRBV12-4 | TGTGCCAGCAGCCCCCTAGGCGATGAGCAGTTCTTC | CASSPLGDEQFF
. | . | 20 | TRBJ2-6 | TRBV6-6 | TGTGCCAGCAGTCTTGAAGGGCCGGGACCGATCTTCTCTGGGGCCAACGTCCTGACTTTC | CASSLEGPGPIFSGANVLTF